This T cell receptor beta chain was sequenced for a study of T cell changes during pregnancy in multiple sclerosis. Germline-derived CDR1 and CDR2 are SGDLS and YYNGEE. There are 13 residues in the CDR3. Between the trimmed V and J ends, which lost 0 bases and 6 bases, there was a span of 7 bases. Generated by immunoSEQ multiplex PCR, the TCRdb table keeps only in-frame clones and is missing some. The sample includes around 68,000 clones, 91% of them seen just once. The receptor was derived from a female donor in good health, enrolled as a control in a pregnancy study. This sequence joins TRBV9 and TRBJ1-5; D is undetermined. Specimen: peripheral blood, collected after pregnancy. The CDR3 DNA is TGTGCCAGCAGCGTAGACTTTAGTCAGCCCCAGCATTTT. Translation gives CASSVDFSQPQHF.